These 17 T cell receptor beta chains came from one sample sequenced in a study of preoperative IRX-2 immunotherapy in early breast cancer. Sample treatment: preoperative locoregional IRX-2 cytokine immunotherapy. Produced via immunoSEQ multiplex PCR; TCRdb's table is partial and in-frame only. The sample has 35,000 to 40,000 clones; around four fifths are singletons. The material sequenced was lymph node tissue, taken after IRX-2 immunotherapy. The source of these receptors is a human donor with breast cancer.

CDR3 nucleotides: TGTGCCAGCAGTTTTCCCCTAGCGGGGGGACCGAGTCAAAATACGCAGTATTTT. Residues: CASSFPLAGGPSQNTQYF. The chain recombines TRBV28 with TRBJ2-3; 11 nucleotides agree with TRBD2. Per germline, CDR1 MDHEN and CDR2 SYDVKM. The CDR3 contains 18 residues. J lost 7 bases, V lost 3 bases, and 15 bases had no gene match.

The V gene is TRBV19, the J gene TRBJ1-1, with D possibly being TRBD1 (5 bases). From germline, CDR1 is LNHDA and CDR2 SQIVND (reference sequence). Trimming left V 3 bases short and J 6 bases short, with 8 bases between. The CDR3 consists of 12 residues. CDR3 sequence reads: CASSIGGPEAFF. The CDR3 DNA follows: TGTGCCAGTAGTATTGGGGGTCCTGAAGCTTTCTTT.

This clone was detected only once. V is TRBV11-3 and J is TRBJ1-1; D ambiguous. The V end was cut by 5 bases, the J end by 3 bases, with 13 bases between. This CDR3 has 14 residues. In germline, CDR1 is SGHNT, CDR2 YENEEA. For the CDR3, the DNA is TGTGCCAGCAGCCTCCAGGCCCGGGACACTGAAGCTTTCTTT. Translation gives CASSLQARDTEAFF.

The chain links TRBV11-3 to TRBJ1-1, with D perhaps matching TRBD1 (5 bases). Germline CDR1 is SGHNT and CDR2 is YENEEA. The V gene lost 5 bases and the J gene lost 3 bases, with 16 bases spanning the gap. CDR3 length equals 15 residues. Here the CDR3 DNA reads TGTGCCAGCAGCGCATACAGGCCGTTCGACACTGAAGCTTTCTTT. It translates to CASSAYRPFDTEAFF.

The chain is built from TRBV5-1 and TRBJ1-6; maybe TRBD1 (5 bases). CDR3 length equals 14 residues. Trimming stripped 3 bases from V and 6 bases from J, with 10 bases between. Germline assignment: CDR1 SGHRS and CDR2 YFSETQ. This CDR3 reads CASSSWDLNSPLHF. In nucleotides, the CDR3 is TGCGCCAGCAGCTCCTGGGACCTTAATTCACCCCTCCACTTT. Using reference TRBV5-1 and TRBJ1-6 for the parts outside the CDR3, the full variable domain is KAGVTQTPRYLIKTRGQQVTLSCSPISGHRSVSWYQQTPGQGLQFLFEYFSETQRNKGNFPGRFSGRQFSNSRSEMNVSTLELGDSALYLCASSSWDLNSPLHFGNGTRLTVT.

CDR3 in amino acids: CASSQGVGGSDGNTIYF. CDR3 nucleotide sequence: TGCGCCAGCAGCCAGGGGGTCGGGGGTTCTGACGGAAACACCATATATTTT. The genes are TRBV1 and TRBJ1-3. TRBV1 is a pseudogene segment. This CDR3 is 17 amino acids long.

The genes are TRBV28 and TRBJ1-6; maybe TRBD1 (6 bases). Germline CDR1 MDHEN, CDR2 SYDVKM. V was cut by 10 bases and J by 9 bases, with 22 bases left in between. The CDR3 is 15 residues long. CDR3 amino acids: CATSRGVGVGSPLHF. The CDR3 nucleotides are TGTGCCACTAGTAGGGGGGTAGGGGTGGGTTCACCCCTCCACTTT.

This chain joins TRBV19 and TRBJ2-7; no reliable D call. The V gene's germline CDR1 is LNHDA and CDR2 SQIVND (reference sequence). The ends were cut back, 6 bases at V and 6 bases at J, with 9 bases in the middle. This CDR3 region has 11 residues. CDR3 residues: CASRLGGEQYF. In DNA form, the CDR3 reads TGTGCCAGTAGATTAGGCGGCGAGCAGTACTTC.

This clone occurred a few times. This chain joins TRBV15 and TRBJ1-2, with no clear D. The V gene lost 2 bases and the J gene lost 1 base, with 8 bases spanning the gap. The CDR3 consists of 14 residues. In germline, CDR1 is LNHNV, CDR2 YYDKDF (reference sequence). In DNA, the CDR3 is TGTGCCACCAGCAGAAACACCAATAACTATGGCTACACCTTC. The encoded protein is CATSRNTNNYGYTF.

The chain is built from TRBV19 and TRBJ2-1; D is perhaps TRBD2 (6 bases). The CDR3 covers 13 residues. Trimming shortened V by 4 bases and J by 4 bases, and 8 bases separated the two germline ends. Per the germline V gene, CDR1 is LNHDA and CDR2 is SQIVND (reference sequence). CDR3 amino acids: CASSTRGYNEQFF. DNA for the CDR3: TGTGCCAGTAGTACCCGGGGGTACAATGAGCAGTTCTTC. The full variable domain, completed using reference TRBV19 and TRBJ2-1, is DGGITQSPKYLFRKEGQNVTLSCEQNLNHDAMYWYRQDPGQGLRLIYYSQIVNDFQKGDIAEGYSVSREKKESFPLTVTSAQKNPTAFYLCASSTRGYNEQFFGPGTRLTVL.

This sequence joins TRBV7-8 and TRBJ1-4, with D tentatively TRBD1 (6 bases). The CDR3 is 14 residues long. Deletions cut 5 bases from V and 5 bases from J, with 12 bases between. In germline, CDR1 is SGHVS, CDR2 FQNEAQ. The CDR3 region has the DNA TGTGCCAGCAGCCTGGACAGAGTCAATGAAAAACTGTTTTTT. This codes for CASSLDRVNEKLFF.

The chain combines TRBV28 with TRBJ1-1; no clear D gene. V was shortened by 6 bases and J by 7 bases, with 12 bases between the two germline ends. There are 12 residues in the CDR3. Germline CDR1 reads MDHEN; CDR2 reads SYDVKM. This chain's CDR3 is CASSLPGFEAFF. The CDR3, as DNA: TGTGCCAGCAGCCTCCCGGGCTTTGAAGCTTTCTTT.

This chain links TRBV11-3 with TRBJ2-3; D possibly corresponds to TRBD2 (6 bases). Germline CDR1 and CDR2: SGHNT and YENEEA. This CDR3 contains 17 residues. Trimming pared 2 bases from V and 6 bases from J, leaving 21 bases between. As DNA, the CDR3 is TGTGCCAGCAGCTTACCCGGTAGCGGTCTACACACGGATACGCAGTATTTT. Protein: CASSLPGSGLHTDTQYF.

This clone has only a few counts. The rearrangement links TRBV29-1 to TRBJ1-3, with a tentative D call TRBD1 (5 bases). Looked up from germline, CDR1 is SQVTM and CDR2 is ANQGSEA. Trimming shortened V by 4 bases and J by 1 base, and 8 bases separated the two germline ends. There are 13 residues in the CDR3. Written as DNA, the CDR3 is TGCAGCGTTGGCAGGGAATCTGGAAACACCATATATTTT. It specifies CSVGRESGNTIYF.

This clone is a singleton in its sample. This sequence joins TRBV30 and TRBJ1-1, with TRBD1 as a possible D gene (6 bases). The CDR3 has 13 residues. Germline CDR1 is GTSNPN and CDR2 is SVGIG (reference sequence). Trimming took 5 bases from V and 6 from J, leaving 16 bases between them. The CDR3 spells CAWSIRGTAEAFF. The CDR3 DNA sequence: TGTGCCTGGTCTATCAGGGGCACCGCTGAAGCTTTCTTT.

The chain couples TRBV6-8 to TRBJ2-1; a possible D gene is TRBD1 (6 bases). Germline V gene lookup returns CDR1 MNHGY and CDR2 SAAAGT. This CDR3 spans 13 amino acids. V lost 6 bases and J lost 8, with 14 bases in between. DNA for the CDR3: TGTGCCAGCAGCCTCAAACAGGGCCATGAGCAGTTCTTC. As protein: CASSLKQGHEQFF.

This clone was seen a few times. The J gene is TRBJ2-6, the V gene TRBV19; D call uncertain. This CDR3 has 16 amino acids. Per germline, CDR1 LNHDA and CDR2 SQIVND (reference sequence). Trimming removed 9 bases at V and 0 bases at J, with 15 bases between. The CDR3 DNA sequence: TGTGCCAGCGGCTCGGCCAGCCCCTCTGGGGCCAACGTCCTGACTTTC. It encodes CASGSASPSGANVLTF.